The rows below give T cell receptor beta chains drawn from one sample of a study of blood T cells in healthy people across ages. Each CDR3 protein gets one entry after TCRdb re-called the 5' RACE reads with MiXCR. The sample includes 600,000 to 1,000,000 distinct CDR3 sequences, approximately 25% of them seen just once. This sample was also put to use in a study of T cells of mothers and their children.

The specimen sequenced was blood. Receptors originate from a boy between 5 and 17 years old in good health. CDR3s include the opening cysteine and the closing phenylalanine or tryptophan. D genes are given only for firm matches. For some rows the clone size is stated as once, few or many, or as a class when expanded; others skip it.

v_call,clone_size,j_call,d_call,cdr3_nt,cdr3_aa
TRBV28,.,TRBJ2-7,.,TGTGCCAGCAGCTCTTTAGCCCTAGGGGGGTACGAGCAGTACTTC,CASSSLALGGYEQYF
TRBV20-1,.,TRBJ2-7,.,TGCAGTGCTAGAGTAAGGGGGGGACCCTACGAGCAGTACTTC,CSARVRGGPYEQYF
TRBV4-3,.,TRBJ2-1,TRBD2,TGCGCCAGCAGCCCTGGACTAGCGGGGGGGCTTGATGAGCAGTTCTTC,CASSPGLAGGLDEQFF
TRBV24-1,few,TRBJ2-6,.,TGTGCCACCGAGAAGCCGGGTCTCTCTGGGGCCAACGTCCTGACTTTC,CATEKPGLSGANVLTF
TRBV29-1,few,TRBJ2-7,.,TGCAGCGTCCTAGTAATGACACCCTACGAGCAGTACTTC,CSVLVMTPYEQYF
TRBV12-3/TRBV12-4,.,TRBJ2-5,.,TGTGCCAGCAGTTTAGTGAGGGGCCCCATGCGGGAAGAGACCCAGTACTTC,CASSLVRGPMREETQYF
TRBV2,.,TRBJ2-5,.,TGTGCCAGCAAAGGGCTTACAGAGTTCCAAGAGACCCAGTGCTTC,CASKGLTEFQETQCF
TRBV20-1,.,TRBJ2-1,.,TGCCTCTGTGGGGGATATCATCACGGCAATGAGCAGTTCTTC,CLCGGYHHGNEQFF
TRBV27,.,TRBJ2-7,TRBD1,TGTGTCAGCAGTCCAGCATACAGGGGGCCCCACGAGCAGTACTTC,CVSSPAYRGPHEQYF
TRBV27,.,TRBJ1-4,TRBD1,TGTGCCAGCAGCCGAGTGGGGACAGGACATGAAAAACTGTTTTTT,CASSRVGTGHEKLFF
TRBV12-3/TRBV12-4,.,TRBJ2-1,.,TGTGCCAGCAGCTTGGACAATCTATCGGAGCAGTTCTTC,CASSLDNLSEQFF
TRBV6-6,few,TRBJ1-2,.,TGTGCCAGCAGTTACTCGTCTCAGGGCGCGGATGGCTACACCTTC,CASSYSSQGADGYTF
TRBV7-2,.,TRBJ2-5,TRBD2,TGTGCCAGCAGCGAGCTAGCGGGAGTCTGGGAGACCCAGTACTTC,CASSELAGVWETQYF
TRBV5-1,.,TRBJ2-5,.,TGCGCCAGCAGCTTGATTGCGGGTGGAACCGGGGAGACCCAGTACTTC,CASSLIAGGTGETQYF
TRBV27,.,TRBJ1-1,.,TGTGCCAGCAGCGCCCGTACGGGTGGCACTGAAGCTTTCTTT,CASSARTGGTEAFF
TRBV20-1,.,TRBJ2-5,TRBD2,TGCAGTGCTAGAGATACAGCGGGGAACCTCCGGGAGACCCAGTACTTC,CSARDTAGNLRETQYF
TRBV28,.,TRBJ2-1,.,TGTGCCAGCAGTAAACCAAGGCCTGGGGCGTACAATGAGCAGTTCTTC,CASSKPRPGAYNEQFF
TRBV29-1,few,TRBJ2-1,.,TGCAGCGTTGTTGGTGCATCCTACAATGAGCAGTTCTTC,CSVVGASYNEQFF
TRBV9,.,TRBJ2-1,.,TGTGCCAGCAGCCAGCGTAGATTCGGGACACTCATTTACAATGAGCAGTTCTTC,CASSQRRFGTLIYNEQFF
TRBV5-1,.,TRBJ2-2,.,TGCGCCAGCAGCTATAGCGGTGTCAACACCGGGGAGCTGTTTTTT,CASSYSGVNTGELFF
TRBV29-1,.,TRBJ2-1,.,TGCAGCGCTGGTTTTTACAATGAGCAGTTCTTC,CSAGFYNEQFF
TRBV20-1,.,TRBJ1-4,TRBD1,TGCAGTGCTAGATCGACAGAGGGGGCTGAAAAACTGTTTTTT,CSARSTEGAEKLFF
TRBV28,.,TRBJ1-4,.,TGTGCCAGCAGTAAAGACGCTACAACTAATGAAAAACTGTTTTTT,CASSKDATTNEKLFF
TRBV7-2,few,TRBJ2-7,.,TGTGCCAGCAGCTTAGACGTCACGGGCATTTACGAGCAGTACTTC,CASSLDVTGIYEQYF
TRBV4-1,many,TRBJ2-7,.,TGCGCCAGCAGCCAAGATGGTTACGAGCAGTACTTC,CASSQDGYEQYF
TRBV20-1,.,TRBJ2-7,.,TGCAGTGCGAGGGAGCAGGTTGTACAGTACTTC,CSAREQVVQYF
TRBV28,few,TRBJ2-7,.,TGTGCCAGCCATGGCGGGTACGAGCAGTACTTC,CASHGGYEQYF
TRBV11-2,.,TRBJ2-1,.,TGTGCCAGCAGCTTAGTTCCGGGTCCCAGCTCCTACAATGAGCAGTTCTTC,CASSLVPGPSSYNEQFF
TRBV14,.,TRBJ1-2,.,TGTGCCAGCAGCCAAGAAAAGGGATCGGGTGATGGCTACACCTTC,CASSQEKGSGDGYTF
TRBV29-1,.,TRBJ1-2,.,TGCAGCGCCATGGTGCGGAGCGACTATGGCTACACCTTC,CSAMVRSDYGYTF
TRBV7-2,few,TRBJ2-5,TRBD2,TGTGCCAGCAGCTCTACCGGGACTAGCGCATTAAGGGCCCAGTACTTC,CASSSTGTSALRAQYF
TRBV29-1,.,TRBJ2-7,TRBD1,TGCAGCGTCACGGACAGGGCGAGCTCCTACGAGCAGTACTTC,CSVTDRASSYEQYF
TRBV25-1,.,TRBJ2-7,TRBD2,TGTGCCAGCAGTAACCAGCGGGGGGCCTCCTACGAGCAGTACTTC,CASSNQRGASYEQYF
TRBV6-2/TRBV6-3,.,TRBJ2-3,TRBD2,TGTGCCAGCAGGGTAGCGGGGAGCACAGATACGCAGTATTTT,CASRVAGSTDTQYF
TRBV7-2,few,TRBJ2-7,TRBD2,TGTGCCAGCAGCTTAGACGGGGGGAGCTCCTACGAGCAGTACTTC,CASSLDGGSSYEQYF
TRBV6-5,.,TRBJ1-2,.,TGTGCCAGCAGTTACGACAGGAAAGATAACTATGGCTACACCTTC,CASSYDRKDNYGYTF
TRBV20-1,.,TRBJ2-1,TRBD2,TGCAGTGCGCGGGATCATCTTAGCGGGAGAGATGAGCAGTTCTTC,CSARDHLSGRDEQFF
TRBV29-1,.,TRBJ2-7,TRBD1,TGCAGCGTTGAATTAACCGGGACAGCCTACGAGCAGTACTTC,CSVELTGTAYEQYF
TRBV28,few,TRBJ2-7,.,TGTGCCAGCAGTCCGGGACGTAGTGAGCAGTACTTC,CASSPGRSEQYF
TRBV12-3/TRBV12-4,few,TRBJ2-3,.,TGTGCCAGCATCCCTCGGGCGGTATTCACAGATACGCAGTATTTT,CASIPRAVFTDTQYF
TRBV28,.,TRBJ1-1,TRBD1,TGTGCCAGCCACCCTCCCGGGACAGCTAACACTGAAGCTTTCTTT,CASHPPGTANTEAFF
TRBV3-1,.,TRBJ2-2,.,TGTGCCAGCAGCCAAGAGGCAGGGGTGACCGGGGAGCCGTTTTTT,CASSQEAGVTGEPFF
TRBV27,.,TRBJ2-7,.,TGTGCCAGCAGTTTAGGGGGGAGTATCAACGAGCAGTACTTC,CASSLGGSINEQYF
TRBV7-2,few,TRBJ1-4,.,TGTGCCAGCAGCTTAGTTTTGGCTGCAACTAATGAAAAACTGTTTTTT,CASSLVLAATNEKLFF
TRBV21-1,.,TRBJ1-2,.,TGTGCCAGCAGAAACTCTGACGGAAGACTTGGCTACACCTTC,CASRNSDGRLGYTF
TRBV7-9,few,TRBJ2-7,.,TGTGCCAGCAGCTTAGACGCGGTGGCGGTTTCCTACGAGCAGTACTTC,CASSLDAVAVSYEQYF
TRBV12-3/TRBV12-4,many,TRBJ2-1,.,TGTGCCAGCAGGCAAAAGGGTGAGCAGTTCTTC,CASRQKGEQFF
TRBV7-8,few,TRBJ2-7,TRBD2,TGTGCCAGCAGCTTCGGACTAGCGGGGGACGACTACGAGCAGTACTTC,CASSFGLAGDDYEQYF
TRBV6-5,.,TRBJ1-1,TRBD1,TGTGCCAGCAGCCTCAGGGGGAGGAACACTGAAGCTTTCTTT,CASSLRGRNTEAFF